The present TCR beta chain was sequenced within a study of T cells after yellow fever vaccination. Study as a whole: For low cell numbers, libraries were made with SMART-Seq v4 Ultra Low Input. Whole-study findings and limits: In FACS-sorted repertoires, abundant clonotypes from the bulk population could appear as contaminants. Compared with primary, the secondary response was weaker and peaked at day 5, not 15.

The authors made TCR cDNA by 5'RACE template switching, adding a universal primer site and UMIs. TCRdb re-called the 5' RACE reads through MiXCR, storing one row per CDR3 protein. The sample includes hundreds of thousands of distinct CDR3 sequences, around 4% of them seen just once. In this sample, this clonotype turned up many times. The antigen remains undetermined. The V end was cut by 5 bases, the J end by 3 bases, with 14 bases between. The CDR3 has 14 residues. Looked up from germline, CDR1 is DFQATT and CDR2 is SNEGSKA (reference sequence). The rearrangement joins TRBV20-1 to TRBJ2-1, with a weak D call TRBD2 (5 bases). The TCR was taken from a man between 18 and 35 years old who received the YFV17D yellow fever vaccine. The sample was PBMCs, taken on the day of the yellow fever booster vaccination. The DNA of the CDR3 is TGCAGTGCTTTGGCTAGCCCACTCTACAATGAGCAGTTCTTC. It encodes CSALASPLYNEQFF.